Listed here are 9 T cell receptor beta chains from one sample, sequenced in a study of TIL therapy for anti-PD-1-resistant metastatic lung cancer. Sequencing used immunoSEQ v3. TCRdb's copy holds only in-frame clones and misses some; the assay was immunoSEQ multiplex PCR. The table has roughly 46,000 clones, around 86% seen once; the top ten hold 4% to 6%. As to time point: pre-treatment sample, taken before nivolumab and TIL therapy. The sequencing used blood, collected at baseline. The receptors here all came from a person between 25 and 79 years old with non-small cell lung cancer.

This chain connects TRBV2 to TRBJ2-3; TRBD2 agrees at 8 bases. After removal of 3 bases from V and 2 bases from J, the junction contained 4 bases not matched to a gene. CDR1 is SNHLY and CDR2 is FYNNEI in the germline V gene. The CDR3 has 15 amino acids. For the CDR3, the DNA is TGTGCCAGCAGTGATCAACTAGCGGTCACAGATACGCAGTATTTT. It is translated as CASSDQLAVTDTQYF.

The rearrangement links TRBV10-2 to TRBJ2-2, with D possibly matching TRBD2 (5 bases). CDR3 size: 17 residues. Germline V gene lookup returns CDR1 WSHSY and CDR2 SAAADI. Trimming pared 3 bases from V and 0 bases from J, leaving 14 bases between. The chain's CDR3 is CASSEWSGETNTGELFF. For the CDR3, the DNA is TGCGCCAGCAGTGAATGGAGCGGCGAAACGAACACCGGGGAGCTGTTTTTT.

This clone was counted only a few times. This rearrangement joins TRBV2 to TRBJ2-1, with 10 bases aligning to TRBD2. The V segment lost 1 base and the J segment 6 bases; nucleotides outside the gene matches: 3. CDR1 and CDR2 from the germline V gene are SNHLY and FYNNEI. This CDR3 has 15 amino acids. CDR3 DNA sequence: TGTGCCAGCAGTGAAGAGCTAGCGGGGGCCAATGAGCAGTTCTTC. Its translation: CASSEELAGANEQFF.

The chain carries TRBV19 and TRBJ2-5; D could derive from TRBD1 or TRBD2 (6 bases each). Trimming shortened V by 4 bases and J by 4 bases, and 13 bases separated the two germline ends. Germline CDR1 is LNHDA and CDR2 is SQIVND (reference sequence). CDR3 size: 14 residues. The CDR3 DNA reads TGTGCCAGTAGTACCCGAGGGGGGAGAGAGACCCAGTACTTC. Protein sequence: CASSTRGGRETQYF.

The chain couples TRBV20-1 to TRBJ2-1; D is ambiguous. CDR1 is DFQATT, CDR2 SNEGSKA, per germline (reference sequence). The CDR3 covers 11 residues. V dropped 4 bases and J dropped 10 bases, with 11 bases sitting between them. CDR3 protein: CSAIPRREQFF. CDR3 DNA sequence: TGCAGTGCTATCCCCCGGCGGGAGCAGTTCTTC.

This clone has only one observation. The rearrangement joins TRBV11-2 to TRBJ2-5; the match to TRBD2 covers 14 bases. The junction had 3 bases not matched to a gene; V was cut back by 5 bases and J by 1 base. The CDR3 runs 16 residues. The V gene's germline CDR1 is SGHAT and CDR2 FQNNGV. This CDR3 reads CASSPTSGGVQETQYF. CDR3 DNA: TGTGCCAGCAGCCCGACTAGCGGGGGGGTCCAAGAGACCCAGTACTTC.

The rearrangement links TRBV7-6 to TRBJ1-5; no definite D call. This CDR3 has 17 residues. V was clipped by 1 base and J by 0 bases, with 13 bases between them. Germline V gene sequence: CDR1 SGHVS, CDR2 FNYEAQ. In nucleotides, the CDR3 is TGTGCCAGCAGCTTAGTTCCCCCCCTCGATAGCAATCAGCCCCAGCATTTT. Residues: CASSLVPPLDSNQPQHF.

The chain combines TRBV6-5 with TRBJ1-1; D may be TRBD1 (5 bases). CDR3 length: 13 residues. V lost 0 bases and J 4 bases, leaving 6 bases between the germline ends. CDR1 is MNHEY and CDR2 is SVGAGI in the germline V gene. The CDR3 region is CASSYSGVTEAFF. The CDR3 region has the DNA TGTGCCAGCAGTTACTCAGGGGTCACTGAAGCTTTCTTT.

The rearrangement uses TRBV4-1 and TRBJ2-2; D tentatively fits TRBD1 or TRBD2 (6 bases each). The CDR3 consists of 18 residues. The V end was cut by 1 base, the J end by 0 bases, with 15 bases between. In germline, CDR1 is MGHRA, CDR2 YSYEKL. The CDR3 loop is CASSQGGAGDANTGELFF. The DNA of the CDR3 is TGCGCCAGCAGCCAAGGGGGGGCAGGAGATGCGAACACCGGGGAGCTGTTTTTT.